What follows are 7 T cell receptor delta chains derived from one specimen sequenced in a study of gammadelta T cells in human blood. TCRdb redid clone calling on the RT-PCR reads using CATT. The data contain 900 to 950 delta-chain clones, around a sixth of them singletons. Sequencing was done on a sample of Vgamma9Vdelta2 gamma-delta T cells from fetal blood. These receptors came from a human fetus.

With respect to this clone: A read error is the likely source, as a far larger clone sits one nucleotide away. V is TRDV3 and J is TRDJ1; tentatively, D is TRDD3 (5 bases). The CDR3 runs 14 residues. Trimming took 4 bases from V and 0 from J, leaving 15 bases between them. CDR1 and CDR2 from the germline V gene are TVYSNPD and GDNSRS (reference sequence). The CDR3 nucleotides are TGTGCCTGTGACGTACTTGGGGACACCGATAAACTCATCTTT. As protein: CACDVLGDTDKLIF.

This clone has only a few counts. This likely reflects a read error, since a far larger clone is one base away. The chain uses TRDV2 and TRDJ3; 9 bases are shared with TRDD3. Germline lookup yields CDR1 GEAIGNYY and CDR2 EKD. There are 16 residues in the CDR3. CDR3 DNA: TGTGCCCGTGACTGGGGGAGCTCCTGGGACACCCGACAGATGTTTTTC. Protein: CARDWGSSWDTRQMFF.

This clone is medium-sized within its sample. This chain uses TRDV2 with TRDJ2; 10 nucleotides line up with TRDD3. The CDR3 runs to 14 residues. Germline CDR1 and CDR2: GEAIGNYY and EKD. V lost 3 bases to trimming and J lost 5 bases; unmatched junction nucleotides: 2. The CDR3 sequence: CACDQLGDTAQLFF. For the CDR3, the DNA is TGTGCCTGTGACCAACTGGGGGATACAGCACAACTCTTCTTT.

In this sample, this clone is large. The chain joins TRDV2 to TRDJ1; 12 positions agree with TRDD3. The CDR3 is 15 amino acids. V was pared by 0 bases and J by 10 bases, with 8 bases of the junction left unmatched. CDR1 is GEAIGNYY, CDR2 EKD, per germline. The CDR3, as DNA: TGTGCCTGTGACACCGGGCACTGGGGGATACATGGACTCATCTTT. Translating gives CACDTGHWGIHGLIF.

This clone has only a few counts. This likely reflects a read error, since a far larger clone is one base away. This chain connects TRDV2 to TRDJ2; 10 nucleotides align to TRDD3. TCRdb carries no J gene annotation; the J gene was assigned here by matching the DNA with germline. V trimming: 0 bases; J trimming: 5 bases; junction bases outside the gene matches: 2. Looked up from germline, CDR1 is GEAIGNYY and CDR2 is EKD. CDR3 length equals 15 residues. This CDR3 is CACDTVLGDTAQLFF. CDR3 nucleotide sequence: TGTGCCTGTGACACCGTACTGGGGGATACAGCACAACTCTTCTTT.

This clone was observed a handful of times. The TCRdb record carries a much larger clone's protein, which differs from this DNA's translation at residue 5; a read error is the likely cause, and the protein listed here is the DNA translation. V is TRDV3 and J is TRDJ1; TRDD3 might be the D (5 bases). CDR1 is TVYSNPD, CDR2 GDNSRS, per germline (reference sequence). The germline V and J ends were trimmed by 2 bases and 1 base, with 14 bases remaining between them. CDR3 size: 14 residues. The CDR3 DNA reads TGTGCCTTTCGTAGTGGGGACTCCACCGATAAACTCATCTTT. This translates into CAFRSGDSTDKLIF.

This clone was counted a few times. The chain employs TRDV2 and TRDJ3; D gene uncertain. The J gene was not available in TCRdb and was assigned here by matching the DNA to germline segments. There are 18 residues in the CDR3. Germline V gene data show CDR1 as GEAIGNYY and CDR2 as EKD. The V end was cut by 0 bases, the J end by 0 bases, with 11 bases between. The CDR3 region is CACDTVSSSSWDTRQMFF. CDR3 nucleotide sequence: TGTGCCTGTGACACCGTATCCTCGAGCTCCTGGGACACCCGACAGATGTTTTTC.